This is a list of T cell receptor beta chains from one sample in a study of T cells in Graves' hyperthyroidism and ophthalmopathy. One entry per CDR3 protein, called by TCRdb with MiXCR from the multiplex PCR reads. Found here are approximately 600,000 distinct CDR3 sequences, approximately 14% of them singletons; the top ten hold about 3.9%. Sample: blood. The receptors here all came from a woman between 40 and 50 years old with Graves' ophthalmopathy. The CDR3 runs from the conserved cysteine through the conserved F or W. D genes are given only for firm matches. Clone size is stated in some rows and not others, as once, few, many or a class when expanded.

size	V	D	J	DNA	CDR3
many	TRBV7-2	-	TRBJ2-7	TGTGCCAGCAGCCCCTCGGCGGAGAGCTCCTACGAGCAGTACTTC	CASSPSAESSYEQYF
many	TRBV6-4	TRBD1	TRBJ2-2	TGTGCCAGCACCGTGGACTGGACAGGGGGGCACACCGGGGAGCTGTTTTTT	CASTVDWTGGHTGELFF
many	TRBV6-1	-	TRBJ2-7	TGTGCCAGCAGCCCCGGGCAACTGAGGGAGCAGTACTTC	CASSPGQLREQYF
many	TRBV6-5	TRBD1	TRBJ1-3	TGTGCCAGCAGTTTGGGACAGACCTCTGGAAACACCATATATTTT	CASSLGQTSGNTIYF
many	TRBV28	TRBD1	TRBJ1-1	TGTGCCAGCAGTTTAGGGGACAGGTCGAACACTGAAGCTTTCTTT	CASSLGDRSNTEAFF
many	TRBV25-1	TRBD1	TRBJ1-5	TGTGCCAGCAGTGACAACAGGGGAGAGGTAAATCAGCCCCAGCATTTT	CASSDNRGEVNQPQHF
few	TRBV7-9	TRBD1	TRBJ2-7	TGTGCCAGCAGCCCCTGGACAGGGTTCGCCTACGAGCAGTACTTC	CASSPWTGFAYEQYF
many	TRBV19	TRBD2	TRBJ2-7	TGTGCCAGTAGCCGGGGGGAGGACGGCACCTACGAGCAGTACTTC	CASSRGEDGTYEQYF
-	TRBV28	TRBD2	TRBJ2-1	TGTGCCAGCAGTTTGGTCGGCCAAAGCGGGGCCACCTACAATGAGCAGTTCTTC	CASSLVGQSGATYNEQFF
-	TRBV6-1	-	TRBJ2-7	TGTGCCAGCAGTCGGGACTTCGAGGGCACCTACGAGCAGTACTTC	CASSRDFEGTYEQYF
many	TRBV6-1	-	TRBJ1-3	TGTGCCAGCAATCTGGCTTTCTCTGGAAACACCATATATTTT	CASNLAFSGNTIYF
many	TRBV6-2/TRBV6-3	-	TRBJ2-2	TGTGCCAGCAGTACGGGTGACAACGGGGAGCTGTTTTTT	CASSTGDNGELFF
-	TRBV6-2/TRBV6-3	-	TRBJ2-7	TGTGCCGTTACGGACACCCGGAGCTCCTACGAGCAGTACTTC	CAVTDTRSSYEQYF
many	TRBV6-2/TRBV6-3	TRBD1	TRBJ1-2	TGTGCCAGCAGTTACTCTAAGGACAGGCCTTCAGCTAACTATGGCTACACCTTC	CASSYSKDRPSANYGYTF
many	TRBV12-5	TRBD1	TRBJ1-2	TGTGCTAGTGGTTTGCTAAGGGGTCCGGGGCAGGGGGAGTATGGCTACACCTTC	CASGLLRGPGQGEYGYTF
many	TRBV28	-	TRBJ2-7	TGTGCCTGCTGTAGGGACCTCCGCGAGCAGTACTTC	CACCRDLREQYF
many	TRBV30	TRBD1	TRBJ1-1	TGTGCCTGGGACAGGGCGGCTGGCACTGAAGCTTTCTTT	CAWDRAAGTEAFF
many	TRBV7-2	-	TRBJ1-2	TGTGCCAGCAGCTTACAGACTACTAACTATGGCTACACCTTC	CASSLQTTNYGYTF
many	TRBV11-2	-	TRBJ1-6	TGTGCCAGCAGCTCAGGGTGGGATAATTCACCCCTCCACTTT	CASSSGWDNSPLHF
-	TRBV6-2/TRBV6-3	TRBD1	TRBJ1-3	TGTGCCAGTAGCCCGCCGAGGACAGGACCCTCTGGAAACACCATATATTTT	CASSPPRTGPSGNTIYF
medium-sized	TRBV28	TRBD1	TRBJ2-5	TGTGCCGGTAGAAGACAGGGGGCAGGGTTCGAGACCCAGTACTTC	CAGRRQGAGFETQYF
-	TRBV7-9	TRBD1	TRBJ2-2	TGTGCCAGCAGCTCGACAGGGGTCACCGGGGAGCTGTTTTTT	CASSSTGVTGELFF
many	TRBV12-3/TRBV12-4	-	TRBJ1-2	TGTGCCAGCAACGGGAGGCCTAACTATGGCTACACCTTC	CASNGRPNYGYTF
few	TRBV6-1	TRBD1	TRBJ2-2	TGTGCCAGCAAACCCCCCGACAGGGGAGGACCCGGGAAGCTGTTTTTT	CASKPPDRGGPGKLFF
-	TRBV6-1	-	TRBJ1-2	TGTGCCAGCAGTATGTCCCAAACCCCTAACTATGGCTACACCTTC	CASSMSQTPNYGYTF
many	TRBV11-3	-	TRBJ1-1	TGTGCCAGCAGCTTAGTCGTTGGGGTGAACACTGAAGCTTTCTTT	CASSLVVGVNTEAFF
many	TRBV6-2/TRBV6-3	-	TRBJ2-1	TGTGCCAGCAGTTTCGATCTCCTAGCGAATATTTACAATGAGCAGTTCTTC	CASSFDLLANIYNEQFF